This passage covers 25 T cell receptor beta chains from one sample sequenced in a study of T cell responses to AZD1222 COVID-19 vaccine. Data came from immunoSEQ multiplex PCR; TCRdb stores just in-frame clones and leaves some out. The sample has roughly 130,000 clones, just over 85% seen once; the top ten hold around 10%. This specimen consisted of peripheral blood, obtained on day 0 of AZD1222 vaccination. The receptors were gathered from an adult in good health.

The J gene is TRBJ2-7, the V gene TRBV20-1; D call uncertain. CDR1 is DFQATT and CDR2 is SNEGSKA in the germline V gene (reference sequence). V was clipped by 3 bases and J by 0 bases, with 15 bases between them. CDR3 length equals 15 residues. CDR3 sequence: CSASIPETSSYEQYF. CDR3 DNA: TGCAGTGCTAGTATCCCGGAGACGAGCTCCTACGAGCAGTACTTC.

CDR3 bases: TGTGCCAGCTCCCTCGACCACAATGAGCAGTTCTTC. Its protein is CASSLDHNEQFF. The gene calls are TRBV18 and TRBJ2-1; no clear D gene. CDR3 length: 12 residues. Trimming pared 6 bases from V and 5 bases from J, leaving 8 bases between. Germline V gene sequence: CDR1 KGHSH, CDR2 LQKENI.

This clone was detected only once. The V gene is TRBV6-2 or TRBV6-3, the J gene TRBJ2-2; no clear D gene. The CDR3 spans 16 residues. V was trimmed by 6 bases and J by 3 bases, leaving 17 bases between them. The V gene's germline CDR1 is MNHEY and CDR2 SVGEGT. This CDR3 is CASSRAWEFYTGELFF. CDR3 bases: TGTGCCAGCAGCCGCGCCTGGGAATTCTACACCGGGGAGCTGTTTTTT.

This clone was seen only a few times. The chain uses TRBV11-2 and TRBJ1-1; D ambiguous. V was clipped by 3 bases and J by 3 bases, with 11 bases between them. Germline V gene sequence: CDR1 SGHAT, CDR2 FQNNGV. The CDR3 has 14 residues. The CDR3 DNA reads as TGTGCCAGCAGCTTCCTTCCCGGGGACACTGAAGCTTTCTTT. Translation: CASSFLPGDTEAFF.

V and J are TRBV18 and TRBJ2-5; 9 bases are a match to TRBD2. Losses at the gene ends were 1 base for V and 0 bases for J; bases not matched to a gene: 6. Germline V gene sequence: CDR1 KGHSH, CDR2 LQKENI. CDR3 size: 17 residues. Written as DNA, the CDR3 is TGTGCCAGCTCACCACTAACAGCGGGAGGAAACCAAGAGACCCAGTACTTC. Translation: CASSPLTAGGNQETQYF.

The chain recombines TRBV12-3 or TRBV12-4 with TRBJ1-2; TRBD1 matches at 10 bases. The CDR3 has 13 residues. V lost 6 bases, J lost 8 bases, and 6 bases stayed unmatched. In DNA, the CDR3 is TGTGCCAGCAGGATCGGACAGGGGGAAGGCTACACCTTC. It specifies CASRIGQGEGYTF.

The genes are TRBV4-2 and TRBJ2-1, with TRBD2 identical over 9 bases. The CDR3 is 15 residues long. Germline CDR1 LGHNA, CDR2 YNFKEQ. The V segment lost 3 bases and the J segment 4 bases; nucleotides outside the gene matches: 4. CDR3 sequence reads: CASSHTSGYYNEQFF. The CDR3 DNA is TGTGCCAGCAGCCACACTAGCGGGTATTACAATGAGCAGTTCTTC.

The V gene is TRBV5-6, the J gene TRBJ2-1; TRBD1 aligns across 8 bases. CDR3 length equals 16 residues. The V gene end was trimmed by 3 bases and the J gene end by 8 bases; junction bases not matched to a gene: 13. Germline CDR1 is SGHDT and CDR2 is YYEEEE. Here the CDR3 reads CASSSGQGPRGYEQFF. As DNA, the CDR3 is TGTGCCAGCAGCTCCGGACAGGGACCTAGGGGCTATGAGCAGTTCTTC. Variable domain in full (rest from reference TRBV5-6 and TRBJ2-1): DAGVTQSPTHLIKTRGQQVTLRCSPKSGHDTVSWYQQALGQGPQFIFQYYEEEERQRGNFPDRFSGHQFPNYSSELNVNALLLGDSALYLCASSSGQGPRGYEQFFGPGTRLTVL.

The chain is built from TRBV12-5 and TRBJ2-3, with 12 bases fitting TRBD2. Germline V gene lookup returns CDR1 LGHNT and CDR2 FRNRAP. V lost 4 bases and J lost 6; bases outside the gene matches: 14. CDR3 length equals 18 residues. The chain's CDR3 is CASGSQPRLAGDGDTQYF. The CDR3 DNA is TGTGCTAGTGGTTCCCAACCCCGACTAGCGGGAGATGGTGATACGCAGTATTTT.

The V and J genes are TRBV28 and TRBJ2-5, with D perhaps matching TRBD1 or TRBD2 (6 bases each). The CDR3 is made up of 15 amino acids. The germline V gene has CDR1 MDHEN and CDR2 SYDVKM. The V and J ends lost 11 bases and 2 bases respectively, with 21 bases between them. This CDR3 reads CAGGQSFGGQETQYF. Written as DNA, the CDR3 is TGTGCCGGGGGACAATCATTCGGGGGTCAAGAGACCCAGTACTTC.

J is TRBJ2-7 and V is TRBV2; 9 bases match TRBD1. V dropped 11 bases and J dropped 4; count of bases not matched to a gene: 6. CDR1 and CDR2 (germline): SNHLY, FYNNEI. The CDR3 is made up of 12 amino acids. The CDR3 DNA reads TGTGCCGGCTGGGACAGGGCTTACGAGCAGTACTTC. Translation: CAGWDRAYEQYF.

The V and J genes are TRBV6-2 or TRBV6-3 and TRBJ2-2; 8 bases fit TRBD1. The CDR3 has 19 amino acids. V was pared by 4 bases and J by 5 bases, with 18 bases of the junction left unmatched. Germline V gene data show CDR1 as MNHEY and CDR2 as SVGEGT. The CDR3 DNA sequence: TGTGCCAGCAGTTCCATCCTAAGAACCGGGACAGGTTCAACCGGGGAGCTGTTTTTT. This codes for CASSSILRTGTGSTGELFF.

The V call is TRBV7-9, the J call TRBJ1-5; 8 nucleotides align to TRBD1. Germline V gene lookup returns CDR1 SEHNR and CDR2 FQNEAQ (reference sequence). The CDR3 loop spans 14 amino acids. With 1 base clipped from V and 5 bases from J, the junction kept 1 base outside the gene matches. CDR3 nucleotide sequence: TGTGCCAGCAGCTTAGACAGGGGGGATCAGCCCCAGCATTTT. Protein product: CASSLDRGDQPQHF.

The rearrangement uses TRBV7-2 and TRBJ2-5; 8 bases are shared with TRBD1. Trimming cost V 5 bases and J 7 bases; bases outside gene matches: 12. The CDR3 is made up of 15 amino acids. Germline-derived CDR1 and CDR2 are SGHTA and FQGNSA. The CDR3 here is CASSPWDRQTGTQYF. The CDR3 DNA reads TGTGCCAGCAGCCCCTGGGACAGGCAAACGGGGACCCAGTACTTC.

V and J are TRBV30 and TRBJ1-5; a weak D match, TRBD1 (5 bases). The CDR3 has 13 amino acids. The V gene's germline CDR1 is GTSNPN and CDR2 SVGIG (reference sequence). The ends were cut back, 3 bases at V and 6 bases at J, with 12 bases in the middle. The CDR3, as DNA: TGTGCCTGGAGCGCAGGGTCGGGTCAGCCCCAGCATTTT. This encodes CAWSAGSGQPQHF.

The chain carries TRBV29-1 and TRBJ1-1, with 9 bases that match TRBD1. The ends lost 6 bases at V and 4 bases at J; junction bases unmatched: 3. The CDR3 is made up of 12 amino acids. Germline V gene sequence: CDR1 SQVTM, CDR2 ANQGSEA. CDR3 bases: TGCAGCGTGGGGACAGGGAGCACTGAAGCTTTCTTT. It codes for CSVGTGSTEAFF.

The chain couples TRBV29-1 to TRBJ2-1; D call uncertain. The length of the CDR3 is 13 residues. V lost 3 bases to trimming and J lost 7 bases, with 13 bases between them. CDR1 and CDR2 from the germline V gene are SQVTM and ANQGSEA. The CDR3 DNA follows: TGCAGCGTTGACGAAGAGAGTACTAATGAGCAGTTCTTC. Translation: CSVDEESTNEQFF.

This clone was counted a single time. This chain links TRBV9 with TRBJ1-1; D not resolved. The CDR3 runs to 14 residues. V lost 4 bases and J 5 bases, leaving 15 bases between the germline ends. Germline values: CDR1 SGDLS, CDR2 YYNGEE. The chain's CDR3 is CASSPGSSPTEAFF. The CDR3 coding sequence is TGTGCCAGCAGCCCCGGGAGCTCCCCGACTGAAGCTTTCTTT.

The gene calls are TRBV4-2 and TRBJ2-1; no firm D call. Trimming removed 0 bases from V and 6 bases from J, with 3 bases in between. This CDR3 is 12 amino acids long. Germline CDR1 and CDR2: LGHNA and YNFKEQ. The chain's CDR3 is CASSQEGNEQFF. For the CDR3, the DNA is TGTGCCAGCAGCCAAGAGGGCAATGAGCAGTTCTTC.

The chain carries TRBV9 and TRBJ1-5; D is unclear. CDR1 and CDR2 from the germline V gene are SGDLS and YYNGEE. The V and J ends lost 5 bases and 4 bases respectively, with 13 bases between them. This CDR3 spans 14 amino acids. The CDR3, as DNA: TGTGCCAGCAGGGATAACTGGGCTAATCAGCCCCAGCATTTT. Translation: CASRDNWANQPQHF.

The V and J genes are TRBV7-2 and TRBJ2-5; D is undetermined. The CDR3 sequence is 13 residues long. Germline CDR1 and CDR2: SGHTA and FQGNSA. Trimming stripped 5 bases from V and 1 base from J, with 8 bases between. The CDR3 nucleotides read TGTGCCAGCAGCCAAAACCGCCAAGAGACCCAGTACTTC. It translates to CASSQNRQETQYF.

This clone turned up a few times. This sequence joins TRBV3-1 (or the pseudogene TRBV3-2) and TRBJ1-5, with D unclear. This CDR3 is 13 amino acids long. V lost 4 bases and J lost 4, with 8 bases in between. Germline V CDR1 and CDR2: LGHDT, YNNKEL (reference sequence). As DNA, the CDR3 is TGTGCCAGCAGCCCGGACCAGAATCAGCCCCAGCATTTT. Its translation is CASSPDQNQPQHF.

DNA for the CDR3: TGTGCCAGCAGCCAAGCATATAGGGGGGGCTATGGCTACACCTTC. It specifies CASSQAYRGGYGYTF. The genes are TRBV3-1 (or the pseudogene TRBV3-2) and TRBJ1-2; tentative D call: TRBD1 (6 bases). Germline loops: CDR1 LGHDT, CDR2 YNNKEL (reference sequence). This CDR3 spans 15 amino acids. Trimming removed 1 base at V and 4 bases at J, with 13 bases between.

The V gene is TRBV29-1, the J gene TRBJ2-3, with 12 nucleotides matching TRBD2. The CDR3 loop spans 14 amino acids. Trimming removed 5 bases from V and 5 bases from J; junction bases left unmatched: 5. CDR1 and CDR2 (germline): SQVTM, ANQGSEA. The CDR3 is CSVRPSGGGDTQYF. The CDR3 DNA is TGCAGCGTTCGCCCTAGCGGGGGGGGAGATACGCAGTATTTT.

V is TRBV2 and J is TRBJ2-7; perhaps TRBD2 as D (7 bases). Per the germline V gene, CDR1 is SNHLY and CDR2 is FYNNEI. Trimming pared 6 bases from V and 0 bases from J, leaving 18 bases between. This CDR3 has 16 residues. CDR3 bases: TGTGCCAGCAGCCCCGGGGGGCGGGGCGGCTCCTACGAGCAGTACTTC. It specifies CASSPGGRGGSYEQYF.